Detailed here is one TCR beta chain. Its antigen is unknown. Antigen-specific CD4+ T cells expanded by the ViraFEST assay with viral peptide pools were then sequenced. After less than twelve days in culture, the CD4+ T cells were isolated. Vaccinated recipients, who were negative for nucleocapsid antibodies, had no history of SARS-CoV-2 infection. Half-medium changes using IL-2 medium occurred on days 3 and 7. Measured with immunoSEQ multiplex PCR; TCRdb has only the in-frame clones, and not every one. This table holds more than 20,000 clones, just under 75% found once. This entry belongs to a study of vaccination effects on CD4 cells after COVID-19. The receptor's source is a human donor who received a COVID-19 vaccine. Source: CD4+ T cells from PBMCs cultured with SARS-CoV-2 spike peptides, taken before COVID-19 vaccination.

The CDR3 is CASSQISPGPRPLHF. Here the CDR3 DNA reads TGTGCCAGCAGCCAAATTTCCCCCGGACCAAGGCCCCTCCACTTT. This chain uses TRBV3-1 (or the pseudogene TRBV3-2) with TRBJ1-6; D unclear. Germline CDR1 is LGHDT and CDR2 is YNNKEL (reference sequence). V was shortened by 2 bases and J by 13 bases, with 18 bases between the two germline ends. This CDR3 is built from 15 residues.